The next 3 T cell receptor beta chains were all read from a single sample in a study of blood T cell repertoires in COVID-19. Assay: immunoSEQ multiplex PCR; the TCRdb copy retains only in-frame clones and omits some. The data show 110,000 to 150,000 clones, with approximately 80% seen just once and around 2.7% held by the top ten. The sample was peripheral blood. These receptors all stem from a woman older than 75 with acute or convalescent COVID-19.

The chain links TRBV30 to TRBJ1-5; D gene ambiguous. Trimming left V 2 bases short and J 0 bases short, with 5 bases between. Germline V gives CDR1 GTSNPN, CDR2 SVGIG (reference sequence). This CDR3 has 13 amino acids. The CDR3 nucleotides are TGTGCCTGGAGTTCCCATAGCAATCAGCCCCAGCATTTT. Its protein product is CAWSSHSNQPQHF.

DNA of the CDR3: TGTGCCAGCAGTACGGGACAGGGGGAATTAGGCTACACCTTC. As protein: CASSTGQGELGYTF. The J gene is TRBJ1-2, the V gene TRBV5-4; 11 bases agree with TRBD1. Germline lookup yields CDR1 SGHNT and CDR2 YYREEE (reference sequence). V lost 5 bases to trimming and J lost 8 bases; unmatched junction nucleotides: 8. The CDR3 spans 14 residues.

The chain combines TRBV5-1 with TRBJ1-4; 8 nucleotides line up with TRBD1. CDR3 size: 15 residues. Unmatched junction bases numbered 5, after V lost 4 bases and J lost 3 bases. Germline CDR1 reads SGHRS; CDR2 reads YFSETQ. The CDR3 DNA reads TGCGCCAGCAGCAGCGGACAGGGCTCTAATGAAAAACTGTTTTTT. This gives the protein CASSSGQGSNEKLFF.